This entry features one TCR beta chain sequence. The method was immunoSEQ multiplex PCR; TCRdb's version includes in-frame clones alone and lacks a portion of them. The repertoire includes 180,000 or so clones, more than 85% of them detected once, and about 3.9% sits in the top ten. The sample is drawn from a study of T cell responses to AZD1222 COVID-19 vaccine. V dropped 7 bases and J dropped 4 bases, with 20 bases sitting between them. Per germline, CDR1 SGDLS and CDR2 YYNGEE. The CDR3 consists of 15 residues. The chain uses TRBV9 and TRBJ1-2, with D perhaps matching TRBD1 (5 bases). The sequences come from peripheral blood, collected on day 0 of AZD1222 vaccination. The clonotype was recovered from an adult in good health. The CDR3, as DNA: TGTGCCAGCTCAATGGAGGCAGGGAAGGCCTATGGCTACACCTTC. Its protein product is CASSMEAGKAYGYTF.